This TCR beta chain was recovered during a study of cytomegalovirus exposure and HLA in healthy donors (dated by TCRdb to the late 2010s). General notes on the study: An earlier analysis of roughly 500 of the donors reported approximately 290 Gb of sequence data and more than 90 million unique TCR beta sequences from some 180 million T cells. On average, roughly 200,000 unique TCR beta nucleotide sequences were sequenced per donor among some 420 genotyped donors of the cohort, with around 19% of those sequences being non-productive. Class I and class II HLA loci were covered by the typing at four-digit resolution. The study combined high-throughput TCR immunosequencing, statistical association of individual TCRs with disease status, and machine learning to predict cytomegalovirus infection status. The later analysis used no new phenotypic data to find candidate immune exposures, relying instead on TCR beta sequences and their occurrence across donors. Roughly 310 gigabases of sequencing data and tens of millions of unique TCR sequences were included in an early release covering roughly 600 HLA-typed donors. A later analysis re-analyzed previously published TCR beta repertoires from about 730 donors and added high-resolution HLA genotyping to study TCR occurrence patterns. Among the roughly 370 genotyped donors, around 79% belonged to the genetic ancestry cluster associated with self-reported Caucasian donors. Genome-wide SNP genotypes for about 60% of the 666 donors were used in a later genetic analysis, which treated that subset as a discovery cohort. In addition to the first cohort of several hundred subjects, a separate validation cohort of 120 different subjects was used. The number of typed donors differed by locus: 629-630 for A, B, C, DRB1 and DQB1; 522 for DQA1; around 610 for DPA1; and 450 to 480 for DPB1. The study aimed to test whether cataloging public T cell receptors could reveal signatures of past pathogen exposure. Four or five DR-DQ haplotypes were handled as single units for association and clustering, since linkage in the cohort was strong. All discovery cohort repertoires had been generated using a single sequencing platform. Donor age, sex, ethnicity and CMV serostatus were collected together with the repertoire data. An earlier analysis of 587 of the donors used high-throughput TCR beta sequencing to judge whether each TCR beta V gene segment behaved as functional or pseudogenic. The study used immunosequencing to profile the T cell repertoires of approximately 630 subjects and linked those repertoires to cytomegalovirus serostatus. Study-wide conclusions, independent of this receptor: The classifier was reported to diagnose cytomegalovirus status with high specificity and sensitivity in both the original cohort and the validation cohort. In a later analysis, the rate of TCR association differed among HLA loci, with DRB1 alleles having the most associated TCRs and HLA-C alleles having the fewest. A further reported finding was that TCR beta sequences accurately predicted the HLA-A and HLA-B alleles for most subjects in the first cohort. A later analysis found that HLA-associated TCR beta chains were more clonally expanded and had lower generation probabilities than equally common non-associated chains. In a later analysis, several top co-occurrence clusters were reported to appear linked to parvovirus B19, influenza, CMV and Epstein-Barr virus. In vitro tests confirmed that a few of the cytomegalovirus-associated TCR beta chains recognize cytomegalovirus antigens. The cohort was sequenced for TCR beta chains only, and without alpha or paired-chain data the features that could be detected were limited. The authors suggested that the approach could potentially be extended to other disease states and immunological phenotypes. In an earlier analysis of 587 of the donors, most TCR beta V segments appeared in productive rearrangements about 87% or about 30% of the time, broadly matching IMGT annotations. Most TCR sequences were observed very rarely across donors, whereas some public TCRs were present in many individuals. Linkage disequilibrium might explain the correlated functional status among segregating V segments, but an unknown experimental factor could not be excluded. V-gene and J-gene trimming of TCR beta chains was associated with a missense DCLRE1C variant in a later genetic analysis, and the association was replicated in an independent cohort. A group of highly shared sequence variants was considered likely to be a technical artifact of the sequencing pipeline. The earlier analysis of approximately 560 of the donors excluded roughly 17 rarely observed V segments, including chromosome 9 orphons, because counts were too low. Because the 87-base-pair reads could not distinguish some IMGT-functional V segments, including TRBV6-2 and TRBV6-3, those segments were excluded. CMV serostatus was the only immune exposure information available for the cohort. In a later genetic analysis, fewer N-insertions in productive TCRs were reported among donors in an Asian-associated ancestry cluster than the approximately 710-donor mean. Presence/absence analyses assumed roughly uniform sequencing depth across donors, an assumption that may not hold. Strong co-occurrence of HLA alleles, especially DR and DQ, made assigning TCR associations to individual alleles difficult. At a false discovery rate of 0.05, a later analysis linked roughly 17,000 TCR beta sequences to specific HLA alleles. Because some donors lacked HLA typing at each locus, the association tests relied only on the typed subset. The study gave a list of about 170 TCR beta chains associated with cytomegalovirus. Most CMV-associated TCR beta chains appeared to be HLA-restricted in a later analysis, and the HLA associations seemed to be driven largely by CMV exposure.

As regards this clone: Its antigen is still unknown. Base quality data are lacking; no much larger clone is found one base away.

Libraries were constructed by the immunoSEQ multiplex PCR assay. A mixture of 60 forward primers for TCR Vbeta segments and 13 reverse primers for TCR Jbeta segments was used in the multiplex PCR. The CDR3 region of rearranged TCR beta genes was amplified from genomic DNA by a multiplex PCR assay. The amplified TCR beta libraries were sequenced on the Illumina HiSeq System as 87-base-pair reads. In the paper's pipeline: A later analysis tallied around 80 million unique TCR beta chains across the 666 repertoires, and around 12 million of those chains were shared by two or more donors. To remove PCR and sequencing errors, raw reads were error-corrected and collapsed into unique sequences using a nearest-neighbor algorithm that merged closely related sequences. Alignment of CDR3 sequences to IMGT reference sequences was used to assign V, D and J gene segments. For a sequence to be retained, a match of at least six nucleotides to both a V gene segment and a J gene segment was required. A rearrangement counted as productive if the CDR3 had no stop codons and remained in frame with V and J, and every other rearrangement counted as non-productive. Following IMGT convention, CDR3 was defined as the stretch from the second conserved V-encoded cysteine up to the conserved J-encoded phenylalanine. The earlier analysis of fewer than 700 of the donors excluded sequences that lacked an unambiguous match to a single V gene segment. An earlier analysis of fewer than 750 of the donors called V segments functional above 56.7% productive rearrangements and segregating when the between-donor standard deviation exceeded 5%. A statistical classification framework was built to diagnose cytomegalovirus status from the catalog of TCR beta chain sequences. In a later analysis, TCR nucleotide sequences were compared against IMGT/GENE-DB human TR gene sequences so that V and J genes could be assigned. In a later analysis, CDR3 sequences and most-parsimonious VDJ recombination scenarios were assigned using the TCRdist pipeline. In a later analysis, each TCR beta chain was defined by its CDR3 amino acid sequence together with its V-gene family, and reads without a unique V-gene family were excluded. To address suspected cross-contamination and a sequencing artifact, a later analysis removed roughly 580 highly shared, low-generation-probability nucleotide sequences. In a later analysis, a clonal expansion index was calculated for each public chain from normalized within-repertoire ranks of inferred template counts. In a later analysis, generation probabilities were computed with a VDJ recombination model fitted to out-of-frame rearrangements, and the resulting probabilities were checked against IGoR. In a later analysis, hypergeometric tests were used to score TCR-TCR, TCR-HLA and TCR-CMV co-occurrence, with a repertoire-size bias correction applied to TCR pairs. To estimate false discovery rates, a later analysis permuted the HLA or CMV assignments 20 times. A later analysis grouped co-occurring TCRs with DBSCAN, adding TCRdist sequence similarity when clustering within HLA-allele-positive subsets. Repertoires with fewer than 30,000 or more than 120,000 public chains, plus five repertoires with anomalous nucleotide sharing, were excluded from co-occurrence clustering. TCRdb carries this immuneACCESS record with in-frame sequences only. Its versions omit some clonotypes, under half of them owing to an unresolved V gene in the studies checked, with the rest unexplained. That table is the source of V, J and clone size, and D and trimming were worked out from the DNA. The sample table lists around 190,000 clones, about 10% of them with a count of one. In total, the top ten clones hold roughly 1.4% of the sample.

Compared with germline, V lacks 4 bases and J lacks 7 bases; bases without a gene match: 8. The germline V gene yields SGHRS for CDR1 and YFSETQ for CDR2. Inclusive of the bounding cysteine and phenylalanine, the CDR3 is 13 residues long. CDR3 DNA is the only sequence kept; it has 39 bases, read in frame from the first base. The cohort was made up of 500 to 850 healthy bone marrow donors. At the time of sampling, all cohort members were nominally healthy, though unrecorded immune exposures were likely present. The donor tested CMV seropositive and was one of the 289 seropositive cohort members. A peripheral blood sample was collected from each donor, and TCR beta sequencing was performed on peripheral blood mononuclear cells. Genomic DNA extraction from the blood cell samples was performed with the Qiagen DNeasy Blood Extraction Kit.

Sequenced sample: PBMCs. The receptor's source is a woman in her thirties in good health and CMV-seropositive. The rearrangement joined TRBV5-1 to TRBJ2-7; the central 7 bases match TRBD2. The bases are TGCGCCAGCAGCACGGAGGGACTACTAGAGCAGTACTTC. Protein translation: CASSTEGLLEQYF.